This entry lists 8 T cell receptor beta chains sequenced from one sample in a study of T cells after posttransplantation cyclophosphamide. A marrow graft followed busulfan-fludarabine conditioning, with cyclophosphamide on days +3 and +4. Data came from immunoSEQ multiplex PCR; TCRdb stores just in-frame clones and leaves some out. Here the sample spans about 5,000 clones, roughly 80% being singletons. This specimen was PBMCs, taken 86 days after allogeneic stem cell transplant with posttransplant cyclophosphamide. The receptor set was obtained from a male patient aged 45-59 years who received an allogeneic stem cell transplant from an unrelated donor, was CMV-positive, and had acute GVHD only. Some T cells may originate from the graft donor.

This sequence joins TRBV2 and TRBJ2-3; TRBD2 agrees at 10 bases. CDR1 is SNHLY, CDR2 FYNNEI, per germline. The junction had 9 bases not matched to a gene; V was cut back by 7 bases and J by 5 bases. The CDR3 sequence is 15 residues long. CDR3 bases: TGTGCCAGCACGATCAGGCTAGCGGGAGTAGATACGCAGTATTTT. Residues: CASTIRLAGVDTQYF.

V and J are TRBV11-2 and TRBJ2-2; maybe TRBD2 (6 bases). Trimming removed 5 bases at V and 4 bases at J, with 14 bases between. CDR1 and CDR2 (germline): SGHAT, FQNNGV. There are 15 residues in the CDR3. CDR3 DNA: TGTGCCAGCAGCGATCCAGGGAGGATCACCGGGGAGCTGTTTTTT. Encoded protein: CASSDPGRITGELFF.

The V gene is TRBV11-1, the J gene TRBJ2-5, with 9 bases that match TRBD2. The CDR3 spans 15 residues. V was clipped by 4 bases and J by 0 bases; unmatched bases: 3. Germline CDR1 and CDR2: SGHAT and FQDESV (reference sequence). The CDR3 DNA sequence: TGTGCCAGCAGCTCCAGACTAGCGGACCAAGAGACCCAGTACTTC. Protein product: CASSSRLADQETQYF.

CDR3 in amino acids: CASSSRTGTLDTQYF. The CDR3 DNA is TGTGCCAGCAGCTCAAGAACAGGGACACTGGATACGCAGTATTTT. The chain has TRBV9 and TRBJ2-3; possible D gene TRBD1, 6 bases. Looked up from germline, CDR1 is SGDLS and CDR2 is YYNGEE. This CDR3 spans 15 amino acids. V lost 4 bases to trimming and J lost 6 bases, with 18 bases between them.

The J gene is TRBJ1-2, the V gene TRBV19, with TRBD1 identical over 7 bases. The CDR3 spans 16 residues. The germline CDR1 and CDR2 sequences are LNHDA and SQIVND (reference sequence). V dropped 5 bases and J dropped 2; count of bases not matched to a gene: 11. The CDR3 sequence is CASSLLTGTANYGYTF. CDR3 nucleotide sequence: TGTGCCAGTAGTTTACTAACCGGGACAGCGAACTATGGCTACACCTTC.

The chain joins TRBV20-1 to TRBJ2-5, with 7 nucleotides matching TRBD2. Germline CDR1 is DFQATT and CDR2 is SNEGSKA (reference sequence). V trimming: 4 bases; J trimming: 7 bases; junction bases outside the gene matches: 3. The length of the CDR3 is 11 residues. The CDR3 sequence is CSAKGEGTQYF. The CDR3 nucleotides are TGCAGTGCTAAAGGGGAGGGGACCCAGTACTTC.

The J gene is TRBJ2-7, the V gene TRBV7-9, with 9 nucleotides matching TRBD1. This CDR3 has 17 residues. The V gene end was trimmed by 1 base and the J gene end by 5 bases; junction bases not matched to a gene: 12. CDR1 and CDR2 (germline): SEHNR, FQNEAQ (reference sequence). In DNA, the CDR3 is TGTGCCAGCAGCTTAGGGACAGGGGCCCTGAATTTCCACGAGCAGTACTTC. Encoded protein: CASSLGTGALNFHEQYF.

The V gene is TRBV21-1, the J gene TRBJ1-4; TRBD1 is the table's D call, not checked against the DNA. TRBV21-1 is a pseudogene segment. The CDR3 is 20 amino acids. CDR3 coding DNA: TGTGCCAGCAGCAAAGGATCGCAGGGGGCAAGGGTCGAAAAGGAGGAAAAACTGTTTTTT. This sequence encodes CASSKGSQGARVEKEEKLFF.